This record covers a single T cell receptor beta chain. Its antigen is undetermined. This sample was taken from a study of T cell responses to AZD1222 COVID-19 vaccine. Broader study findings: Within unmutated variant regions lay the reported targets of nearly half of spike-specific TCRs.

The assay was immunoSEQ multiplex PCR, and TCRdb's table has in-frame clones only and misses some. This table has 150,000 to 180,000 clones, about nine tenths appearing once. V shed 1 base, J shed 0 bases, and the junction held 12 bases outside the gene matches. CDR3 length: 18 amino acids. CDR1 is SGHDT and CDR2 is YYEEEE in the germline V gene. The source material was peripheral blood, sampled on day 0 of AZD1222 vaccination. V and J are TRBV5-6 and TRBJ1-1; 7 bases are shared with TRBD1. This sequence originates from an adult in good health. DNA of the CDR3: TGTGCCAGCAGCTTGCCGAACTGGGACAGAAGTATGAACACTGAAGCTTTCTTT. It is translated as CASSLPNWDRSMNTEAFF.